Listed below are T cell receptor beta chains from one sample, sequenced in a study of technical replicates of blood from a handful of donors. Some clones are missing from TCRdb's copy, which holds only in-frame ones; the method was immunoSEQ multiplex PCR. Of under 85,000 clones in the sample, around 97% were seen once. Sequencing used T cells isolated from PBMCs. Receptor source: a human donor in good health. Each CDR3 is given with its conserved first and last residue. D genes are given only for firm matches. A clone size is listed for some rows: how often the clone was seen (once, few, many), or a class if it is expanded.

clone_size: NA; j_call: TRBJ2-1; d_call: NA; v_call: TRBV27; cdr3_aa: CASRSGGMIYNEQFF; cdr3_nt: TGTGCCAGCAGATCTGGGGGGATGATCTACAATGAGCAGTTCTTC
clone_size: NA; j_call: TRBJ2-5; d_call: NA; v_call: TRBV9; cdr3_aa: CASSVSGLQYQETQYF; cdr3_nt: TGTGCCAGCAGCGTATCAGGGCTTCAGTACCAAGAGACCCAGTACTTC
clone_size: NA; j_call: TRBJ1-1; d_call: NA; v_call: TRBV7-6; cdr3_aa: CASSLKIQGYSEAFF; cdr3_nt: TGTGCCAGCAGCTTGAAGATACAGGGTTACAGTGAAGCTTTCTTT
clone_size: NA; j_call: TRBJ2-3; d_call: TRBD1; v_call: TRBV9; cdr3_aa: CASRKGASSTDTQYF; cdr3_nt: TGTGCCAGCAGGAAGGGGGCGTCAAGCACAGATACGCAGTATTTT
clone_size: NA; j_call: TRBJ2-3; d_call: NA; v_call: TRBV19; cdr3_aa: CASSTPRPAGSTDTQYF; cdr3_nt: TGTGCCAGTAGTACCCCCCGACCGGCAGGGAGCACAGATACGCAGTATTTT
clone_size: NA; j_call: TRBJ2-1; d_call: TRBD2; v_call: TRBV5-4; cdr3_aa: CASSRGTSGDNEQFF; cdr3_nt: TGTGCCAGCAGCAGGGGGACTAGCGGTGACAATGAGCAGTTCTTC
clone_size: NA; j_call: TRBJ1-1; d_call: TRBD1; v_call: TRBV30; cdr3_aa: CAYRGQGYTEAFF; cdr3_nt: TGTGCCTACCGTGGACAGGGGTACACTGAAGCTTTCTTT
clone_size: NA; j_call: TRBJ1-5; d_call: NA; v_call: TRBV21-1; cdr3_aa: CASSEQQGPQPQHF; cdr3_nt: TGTGCCAGCAGCGAGCAGCAGGGGCCCCAGCCCCAGCATTTT
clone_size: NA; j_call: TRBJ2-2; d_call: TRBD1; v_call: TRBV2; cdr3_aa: CASSTIRGPGELFF; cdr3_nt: TGTGCCAGCAGCACAATCAGGGGGCCCGGGGAGCTGTTTTTT
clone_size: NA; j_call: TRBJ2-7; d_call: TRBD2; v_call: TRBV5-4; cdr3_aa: CASSLETSGGLQYF; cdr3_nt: TGTGCCAGCAGCTTGGAGACTAGCGGGGGCTTGCAGTACTTC
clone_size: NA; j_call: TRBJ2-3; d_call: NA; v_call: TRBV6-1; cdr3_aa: CASSDATGYTQYF; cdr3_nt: TGTGCCAGCAGTGACGCGACAGGTTATACGCAGTATTTT
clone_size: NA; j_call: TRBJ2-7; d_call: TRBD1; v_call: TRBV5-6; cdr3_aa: CASSQLTGKGVYEQYF; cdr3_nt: TGTGCCAGCAGCCAACTGACAGGGAAAGGTGTCTACGAGCAGTACTTC
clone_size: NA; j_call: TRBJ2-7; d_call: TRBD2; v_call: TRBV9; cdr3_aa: CASSVGLAVSSYEQYF; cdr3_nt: TGTGCCAGCAGCGTAGGCCTAGCGGTGAGCTCCTACGAGCAGTACTTC
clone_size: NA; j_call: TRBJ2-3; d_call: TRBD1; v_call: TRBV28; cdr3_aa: CASTPQGGTGWTDTQYF; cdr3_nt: TGTGCCAGCACCCCCCAGGGCGGGACAGGATGGACAGATACGCAGTATTTT
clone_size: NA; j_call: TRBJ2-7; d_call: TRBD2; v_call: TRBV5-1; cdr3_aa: CASSLGLAGDEQYF; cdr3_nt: TGCGCCAGCAGCTTAGGACTAGCGGGCGACGAGCAGTACTTC
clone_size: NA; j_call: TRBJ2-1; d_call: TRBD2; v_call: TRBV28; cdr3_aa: CASTATGLAGYNEQFF; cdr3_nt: TGTGCCAGCACCGCCACGGGACTAGCGGGTTACAATGAGCAGTTCTTC
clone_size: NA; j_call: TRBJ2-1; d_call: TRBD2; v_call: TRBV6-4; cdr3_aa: CASRRGLGDLNEQFF; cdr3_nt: TGTGCCAGCAGACGGGGACTAGGGGATCTCAATGAGCAGTTCTTC
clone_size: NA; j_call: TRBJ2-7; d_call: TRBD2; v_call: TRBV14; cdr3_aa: CASSSLEGGRSYEQYF; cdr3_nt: TGTGCCAGCAGCTCTCTAGAGGGCGGGAGGTCTTACGAGCAGTACTTC
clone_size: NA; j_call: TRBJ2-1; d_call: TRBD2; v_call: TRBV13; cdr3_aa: CASSTLTSGGSYNEQFF; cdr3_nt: TGTGCCAGCAGCACACTAACTAGCGGGGGCTCCTACAATGAGCAGTTCTTC
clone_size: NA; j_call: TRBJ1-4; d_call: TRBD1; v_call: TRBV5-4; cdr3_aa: CASSPGGQGAGKLFF; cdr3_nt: TGTGCCAGCAGCCCGGGCGGACAGGGGGCGGGAAAACTGTTTTTT
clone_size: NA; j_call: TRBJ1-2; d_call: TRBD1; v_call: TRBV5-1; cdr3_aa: CASSLDPWDRGRDSTLAYGYTF; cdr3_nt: TGCGCCAGCAGCTTGGATCCTTGGGACAGGGGGCGCGATTCTACACTCGCCTATGGCTACACCTTC
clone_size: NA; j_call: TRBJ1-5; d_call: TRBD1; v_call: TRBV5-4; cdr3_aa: CASSPRRDREHSNQPQHF; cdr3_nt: TGTGCCAGCAGCCCAAGGCGCGACAGGGAACATAGCAATCAGCCCCAGCATTTT
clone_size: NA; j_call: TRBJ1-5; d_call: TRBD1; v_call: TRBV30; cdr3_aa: CAWNGQGHQPQHF; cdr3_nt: TGTGCCTGGAACGGACAGGGCCATCAGCCCCAGCATTTT
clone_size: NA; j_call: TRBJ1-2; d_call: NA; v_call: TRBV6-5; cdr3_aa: CASSYSAGDGYTF; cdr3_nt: TGTGCCAGCAGTTACTCGGCGGGAGATGGCTACACCTTC
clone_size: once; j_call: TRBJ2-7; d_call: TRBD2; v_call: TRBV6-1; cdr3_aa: CASSDLRGGRYEQYF; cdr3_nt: TGTGCCAGCAGTGACCTTCGGGGGGGCCGTTACGAGCAGTACTTC
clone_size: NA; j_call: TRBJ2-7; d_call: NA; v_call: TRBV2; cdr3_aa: CASTYPGTYEQYF; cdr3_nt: TGTGCCAGCACCTACCCCGGGACCTACGAGCAGTACTTC
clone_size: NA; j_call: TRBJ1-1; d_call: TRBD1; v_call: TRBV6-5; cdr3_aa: CASSPHGQGRTEAFF; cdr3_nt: TGTGCCAGCAGTCCACACGGACAGGGGCGCACTGAAGCTTTCTTT
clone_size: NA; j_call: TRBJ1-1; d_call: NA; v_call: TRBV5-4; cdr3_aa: CASSLTSWSMNTEAFF; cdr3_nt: TGTGCCAGCAGCTTGACTTCTTGGTCGATGAACACTGAAGCTTTCTTT
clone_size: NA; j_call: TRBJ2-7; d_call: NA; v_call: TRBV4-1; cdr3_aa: CASSQGPGASYEQYF; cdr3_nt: TGCGCCAGCAGCCAAGGTCCTGGGGCCTCCTACGAGCAGTACTTC
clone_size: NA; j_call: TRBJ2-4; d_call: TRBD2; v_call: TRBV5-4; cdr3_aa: CASSKPGLGKNIQYF; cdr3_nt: TGTGCCAGCAGCAAACCGGGACTAGGGAAAAACATTCAGTACTTC
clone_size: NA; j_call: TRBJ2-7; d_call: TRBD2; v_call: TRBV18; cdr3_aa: CASSLDSGSSYEQYF; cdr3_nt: TGTGCCAGCTCGCTTGATAGCGGGAGCTCCTACGAGCAGTACTTC
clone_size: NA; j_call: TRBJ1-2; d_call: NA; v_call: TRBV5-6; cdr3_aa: CASSLSGWSNRGYTF; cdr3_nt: TGTGCCAGCAGCTTGTCGGGTTGGAGCAATCGTGGCTACACCTTC
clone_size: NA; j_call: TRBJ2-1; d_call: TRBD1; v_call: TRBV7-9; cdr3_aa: CASSLGTGGLGEQFF; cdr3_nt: TGTGCCAGCAGCTTAGGAACAGGGGGGCTAGGTGAGCAGTTCTTC
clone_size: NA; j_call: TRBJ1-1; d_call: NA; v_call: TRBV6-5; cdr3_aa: CASSYSGKQNTEAFF; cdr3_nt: TGTGCCAGCAGTTACTCTGGCAAACAGAACACTGAAGCTTTCTTT
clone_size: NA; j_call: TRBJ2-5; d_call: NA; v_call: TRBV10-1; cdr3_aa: CASGNRGTPETQYF; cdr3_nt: TGCGCCAGCGGTAACCGAGGGACACCAGAGACCCAGTACTTC
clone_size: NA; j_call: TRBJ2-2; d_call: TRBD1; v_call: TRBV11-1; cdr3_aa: CASSLTGTAKNTGELFF; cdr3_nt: TGTGCCAGCAGCTTAACCGGGACAGCTAAGAACACCGGGGAGCTGTTTTTT
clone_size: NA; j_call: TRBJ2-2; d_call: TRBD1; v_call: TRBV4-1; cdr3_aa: CASSRGQGGTNTGELFF; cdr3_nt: TGCGCCAGCAGCCGCGGACAGGGCGGAACCAACACCGGGGAGCTGTTTTTT
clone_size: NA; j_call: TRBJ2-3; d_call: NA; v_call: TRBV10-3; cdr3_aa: CAIGRGTDTQYF; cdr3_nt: TGTGCCATCGGGCGGGGCACAGATACGCAGTATTTT
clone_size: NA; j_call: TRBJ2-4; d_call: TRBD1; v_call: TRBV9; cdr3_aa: CASSVGAGGNIQYF; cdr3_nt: TGTGCCAGCAGCGTAGGTGCAGGGGGCAACATTCAGTACTTC
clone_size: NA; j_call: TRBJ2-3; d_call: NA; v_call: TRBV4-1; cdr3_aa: CASSQEGDTQYF; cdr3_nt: TGCGCCAGCAGCCAGGAGGGAGATACGCAGTATTTT
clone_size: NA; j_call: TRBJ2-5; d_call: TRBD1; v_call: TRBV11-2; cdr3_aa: CASSSGQGLETQYF; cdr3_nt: TGTGCCAGCAGCTCGGGACAGGGGTTGGAGACCCAGTACTTC
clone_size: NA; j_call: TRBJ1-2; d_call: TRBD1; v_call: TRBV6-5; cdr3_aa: CASSSLTGQSYGYTF; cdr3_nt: TGTGCCAGCAGTTCTCTGACGGGACAGTCGTATGGCTACACCTTC
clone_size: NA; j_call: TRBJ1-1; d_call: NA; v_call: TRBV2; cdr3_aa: CARGNTEAFF; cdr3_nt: TGTGCCCGGGGGAACACTGAAGCTTTCTTT
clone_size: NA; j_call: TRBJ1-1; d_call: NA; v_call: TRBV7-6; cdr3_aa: CASSLSLGWGGTEAFF; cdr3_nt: TGTGCCAGCAGCTTGTCGCTTGGGTGGGGGGGGACTGAAGCTTTCTTT
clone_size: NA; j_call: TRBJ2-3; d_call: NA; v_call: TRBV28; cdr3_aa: CASSFLRTGSDTQYF; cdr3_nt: TGTGCCAGCAGTTTCTTACGGACTGGGTCAGATACGCAGTATTTT
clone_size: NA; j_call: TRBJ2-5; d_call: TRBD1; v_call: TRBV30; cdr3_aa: CAWEGQGRETQYF; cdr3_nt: TGTGCCTGGGAAGGACAGGGACGAGAGACCCAGTACTTC
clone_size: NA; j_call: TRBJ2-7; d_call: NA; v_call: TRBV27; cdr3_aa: CASSLKTGPTYEQYF; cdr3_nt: TGTGCCAGCAGTTTAAAAACGGGTCCAACCTACGAGCAGTACTTC
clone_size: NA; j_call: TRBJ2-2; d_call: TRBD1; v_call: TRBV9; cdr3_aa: CASSVVQGANGELFF; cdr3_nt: TGTGCCAGCAGCGTAGTACAGGGGGCGAACGGGGAGCTGTTTTTT
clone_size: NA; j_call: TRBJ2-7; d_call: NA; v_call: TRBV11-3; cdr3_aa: CASSPGLMKLEQYF; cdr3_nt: TGTGCCAGCAGCCCCGGACTGATGAAACTGGAGCAGTACTTC
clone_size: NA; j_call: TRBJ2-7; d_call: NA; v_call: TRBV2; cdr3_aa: CASSVIGVTYEQYF; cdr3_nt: TGTGCCAGCAGTGTAATAGGGGTTACCTACGAGCAGTACTTC
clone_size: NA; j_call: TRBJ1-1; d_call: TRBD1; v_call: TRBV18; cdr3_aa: CASSPQGQGAGAFF; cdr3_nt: TGTGCCAGCTCACCACAAGGACAGGGGGCTGGAGCTTTCTTT
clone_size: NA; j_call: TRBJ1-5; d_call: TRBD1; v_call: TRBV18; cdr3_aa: CASGQENQPQHF; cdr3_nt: TGTGCCAGCGGACAGGAGAATCAGCCCCAGCATTTT
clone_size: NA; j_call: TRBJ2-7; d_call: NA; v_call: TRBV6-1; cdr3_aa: CASSEALTRQYF; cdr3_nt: TGTGCCAGCAGTGAAGCGCTGACTCGGCAGTACTTC
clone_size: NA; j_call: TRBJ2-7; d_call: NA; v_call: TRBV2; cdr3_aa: CASNLEMGQASEQYF; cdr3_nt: TGTGCCAGCAACCTCGAAATGGGACAAGCGAGCGAGCAGTACTTC
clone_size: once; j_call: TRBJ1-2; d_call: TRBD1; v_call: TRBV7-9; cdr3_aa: CASSFQRTGLYGYTF; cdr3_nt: TGTGCCAGCAGCTTTCAACGGACAGGCCTCTATGGCTACACCTTC
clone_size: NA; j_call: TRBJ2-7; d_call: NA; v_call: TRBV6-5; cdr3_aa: CASSFGLGAYEQYF; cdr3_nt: TGTGCCAGCAGTTTTGGCCTAGGCGCCTACGAGCAGTACTTC
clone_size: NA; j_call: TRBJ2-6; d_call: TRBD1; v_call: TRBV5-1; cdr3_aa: CASRTGSSGANVLTF; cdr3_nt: TGCGCCAGCCGGACAGGGAGCTCTGGGGCCAACGTCCTGACTTTC
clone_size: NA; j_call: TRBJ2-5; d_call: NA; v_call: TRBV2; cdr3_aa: CASTPAGETQYF; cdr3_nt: TGTGCCAGCACTCCGGCGGGAGAGACCCAGTACTTC
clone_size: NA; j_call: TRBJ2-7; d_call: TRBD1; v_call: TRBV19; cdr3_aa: CASSPFFRDSGEQYF; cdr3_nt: TGTGCCAGTAGTCCCTTCTTTAGGGACAGCGGCGAGCAGTACTTC
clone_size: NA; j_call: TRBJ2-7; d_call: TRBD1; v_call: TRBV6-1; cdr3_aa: CASSERGQVVEYF; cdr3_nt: TGTGCCAGCAGTGAAAGGGGACAGGTTGTAGAGTACTTC